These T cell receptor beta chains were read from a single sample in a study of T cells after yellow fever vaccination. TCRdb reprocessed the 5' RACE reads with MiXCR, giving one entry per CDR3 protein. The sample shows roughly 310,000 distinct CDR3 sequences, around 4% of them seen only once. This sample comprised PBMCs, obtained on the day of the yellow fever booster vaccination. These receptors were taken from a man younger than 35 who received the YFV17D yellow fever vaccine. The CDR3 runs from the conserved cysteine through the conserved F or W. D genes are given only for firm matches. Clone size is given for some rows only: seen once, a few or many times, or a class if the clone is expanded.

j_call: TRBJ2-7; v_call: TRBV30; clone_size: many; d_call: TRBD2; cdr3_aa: CARSSGGAIDEQYF; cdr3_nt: TGTGCCCGCTCTAGCGGGGGGGCCATAGACGAGCAGTACTTC
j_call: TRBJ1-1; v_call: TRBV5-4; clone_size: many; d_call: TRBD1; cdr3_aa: CASSSTTPTGGTEAFF; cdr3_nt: TGTGCCAGCAGCTCCACGACCCCGACAGGGGGGACTGAAGCTTTCTTT
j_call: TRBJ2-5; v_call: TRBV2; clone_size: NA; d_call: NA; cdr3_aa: CASSRARSPETQYF; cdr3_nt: TGTGCCAGCAGCAGAGCAAGGTCTCCGGAGACCCAGTACTTC
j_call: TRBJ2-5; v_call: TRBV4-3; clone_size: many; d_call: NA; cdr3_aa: CASSQAGDRAETQYF; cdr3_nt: TGCGCCAGCAGCCAAGCGGGCGACCGGGCGGAGACCCAGTACTTC
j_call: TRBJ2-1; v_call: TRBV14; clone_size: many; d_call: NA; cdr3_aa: CASSQRLSGQFF; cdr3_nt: TGTGCCAGCAGCCAACGGTTATCGGGGCAGTTCTTC
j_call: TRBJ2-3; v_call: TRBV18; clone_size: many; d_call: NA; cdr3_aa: CASSQPPWRTHTDTQYF; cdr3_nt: TGTGCCAGCTCCCAACCCCCCTGGCGGACCCACACAGATACGCAGTATTTT
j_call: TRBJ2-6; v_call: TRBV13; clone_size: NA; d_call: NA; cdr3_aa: CASSLWGRRANVLTF; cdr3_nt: TGTGCCAGCAGCTTGTGGGGGAGGAGGGCCAACGTCCTGACTTTC
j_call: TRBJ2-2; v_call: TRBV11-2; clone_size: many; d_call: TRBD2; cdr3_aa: CASSLKGGRNTGELFF; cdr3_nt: TGTGCCAGCAGCTTAAAGGGAGGGAGGAACACCGGGGAGCTGTTTTTT
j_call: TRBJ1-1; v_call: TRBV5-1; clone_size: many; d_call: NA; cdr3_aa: CASSLQQGGTEAFF; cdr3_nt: TGCGCCAGCAGCTTGCAACAGGGAGGAACTGAAGCTTTCTTT
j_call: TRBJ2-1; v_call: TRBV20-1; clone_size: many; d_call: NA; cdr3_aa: CSARPTGRTYNEQFF; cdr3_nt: TGCAGTGCTAGACCGACAGGCAGAACCTACAATGAGCAGTTCTTC
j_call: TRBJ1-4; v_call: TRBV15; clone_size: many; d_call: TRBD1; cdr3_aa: CATSTGQGGEKLFF; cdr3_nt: TGTGCCACCAGCACGGGACAGGGAGGTGAAAAACTGTTTTTT
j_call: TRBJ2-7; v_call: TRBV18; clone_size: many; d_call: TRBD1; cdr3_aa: CASSPGTGIYEQYF; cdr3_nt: TGTGCCAGCTCACCCGGGACAGGGATTTACGAGCAGTACTTC
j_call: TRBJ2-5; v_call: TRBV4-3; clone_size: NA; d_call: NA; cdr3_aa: CASSQVIEGGRVKETQYF; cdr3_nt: TGCGCCAGCAGCCAAGTTATCGAAGGGGGGCGCGTAAAAGAGACCCAGTACTTC
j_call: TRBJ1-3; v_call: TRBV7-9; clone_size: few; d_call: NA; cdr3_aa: CASSLAPGPVRF; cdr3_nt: TGTGCCAGCAGCTTAGCGCCCGGACCAGTGCGCTTT
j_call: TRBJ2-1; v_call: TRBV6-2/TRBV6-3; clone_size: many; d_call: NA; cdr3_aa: CASSYGAGGPYNEQFF; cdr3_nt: TGTGCCAGCAGTTACGGTGCAGGGGGGCCCTACAATGAGCAGTTCTTC
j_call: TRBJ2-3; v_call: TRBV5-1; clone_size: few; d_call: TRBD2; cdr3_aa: CASSLGPSGGAIDTQYF; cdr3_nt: TGCGCCAGCAGCTTGGGACCTAGCGGGGGGGCGATAGATACGCAGTATTTT
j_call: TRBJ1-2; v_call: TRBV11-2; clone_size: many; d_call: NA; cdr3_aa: CASSLVQPGKVFNYGYTF; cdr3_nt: TGTGCCAGCAGCTTAGTTCAGCCAGGGAAAGTTTTCAACTATGGCTACACCTTC
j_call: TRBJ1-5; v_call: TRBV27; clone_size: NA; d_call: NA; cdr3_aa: CASGRAATPVGPQHF; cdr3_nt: TGTGCCAGCGGTAGGGCGGCGACCCCGGTAGGCCCCCAGCATTTT
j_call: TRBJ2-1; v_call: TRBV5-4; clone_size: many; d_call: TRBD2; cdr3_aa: CASSSLAGGYNEQFF; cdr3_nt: TGTGCCAGCAGCTCACTAGCGGGGGGGTACAATGAGCAGTTCTTC